This entry is about one TCR beta chain. No antigen is known for it. PCR amplification relied on 60 Vbeta primers (plus 13 Jbeta primers). Study processing details: A follow-up analysis tallied 60 million to 85 million unique TCR beta chains, roughly 10 million shared. Here immunoSEQ multiplex PCR was the method, and the copy in TCRdb shows in-frame clones only, minus some. V and J calls and clone size are given by that table; D and trimming were obtained from the DNA. The sample consists of about 120,000 clones, under 90% of them appearing once. CDR3 length equals 16 residues. V was pared by 4 bases and J by 3 bases, with 8 bases of the junction left unmatched. Germline lookup yields CDR1 PRHDT and CDR2 FYEKMQ (reference sequence). This record belongs to a study of cytomegalovirus exposure and HLA in healthy donors. About the research overall: Genetic ancestry analysis placed around four fifths of the approximately 390 donors that were genotyped in the Caucasian-associated cluster. Study results and limitations: Confirmation in vitro established that three CMV-associated chains were specific for CMV antigens. Sequencing likely generated an artifact that appeared as a cluster of highly shared sequence variants.

What was sequenced was PBMCs. This TCR was sampled from a woman younger than 45 in good health and CMV-seronegative. The J gene is TRBJ1-1, the V gene TRBV13; TRBD1 aligns across 10 bases. CDR3 nucleotide sequence: TGTGCCAGCAGCTCCACGGACAGGGGGTTGCACACTGAAGCTTTCTTT. Translated, it gives CASSSTDRGLHTEAFF.